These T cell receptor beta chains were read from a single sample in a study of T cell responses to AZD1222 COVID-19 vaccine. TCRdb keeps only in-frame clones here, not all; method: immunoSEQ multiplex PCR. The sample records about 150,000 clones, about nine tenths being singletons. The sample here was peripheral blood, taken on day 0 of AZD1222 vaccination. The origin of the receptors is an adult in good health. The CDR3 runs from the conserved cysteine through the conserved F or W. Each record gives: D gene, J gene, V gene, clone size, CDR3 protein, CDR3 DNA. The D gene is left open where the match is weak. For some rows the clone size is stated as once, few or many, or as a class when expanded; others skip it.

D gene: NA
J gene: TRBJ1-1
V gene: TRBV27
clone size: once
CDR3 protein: CASSNPYTEAFF
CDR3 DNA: TGTGCCAGCAGTAACCCGTACACTGAAGCTTTCTTT

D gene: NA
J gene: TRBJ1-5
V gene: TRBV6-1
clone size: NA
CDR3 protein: CASSDAGADQPQHF
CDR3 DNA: TGTGCCAGCAGTGACGCGGGTGCCGATCAGCCCCAGCATTTT

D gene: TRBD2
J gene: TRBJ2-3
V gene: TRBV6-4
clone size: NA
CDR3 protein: CASSGRAGATDTQYF
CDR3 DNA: TGTGCCAGCAGTGGCCGAGCGGGAGCCACAGATACGCAGTATTTT

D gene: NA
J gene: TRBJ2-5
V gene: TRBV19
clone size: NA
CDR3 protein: CASSISHGKTQYF
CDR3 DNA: TGTGCCAGTAGTATAAGCCATGGGAAGACCCAGTACTTC

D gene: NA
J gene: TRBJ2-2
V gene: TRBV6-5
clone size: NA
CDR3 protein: CASKIGGQNTGELFF
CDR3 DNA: TGTGCCAGCAAAATAGGGGGGCAAAACACCGGGGAGCTGTTTTTT

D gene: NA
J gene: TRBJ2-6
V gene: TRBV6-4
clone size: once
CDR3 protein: CARCDAGARGANVLTF
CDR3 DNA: TGTGCCCGCTGTGACGCGGGGGCGCGGGGGGCCAACGTCCTGACTTTC

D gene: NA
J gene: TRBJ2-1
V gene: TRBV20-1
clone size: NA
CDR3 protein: CSATQGGEQFF
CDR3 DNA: TGCAGTGCCACACAGGGAGGGGAGCAGTTCTTC

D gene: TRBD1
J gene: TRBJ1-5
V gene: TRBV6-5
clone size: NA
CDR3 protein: CASSPGGGNQPQHF
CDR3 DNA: TGTGCCAGCAGCCCAGGGGGTGGCAATCAGCCCCAGCATTTT

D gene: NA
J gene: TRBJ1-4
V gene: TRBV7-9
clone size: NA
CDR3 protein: CASSSTELPEKLFF
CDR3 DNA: TGTGCCAGCAGCTCGACAGAACTTCCTGAAAAACTGTTTTTT

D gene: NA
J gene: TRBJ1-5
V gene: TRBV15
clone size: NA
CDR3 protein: CATSRERAGYSNQPQHF
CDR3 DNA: TGTGCCACCAGCAGAGAACGGGCAGGGTATAGCAATCAGCCCCAGCATTTT

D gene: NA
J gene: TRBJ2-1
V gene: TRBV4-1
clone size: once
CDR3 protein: CASSQDRGGKYNEQFF
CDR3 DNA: TGCGCCAGCAGCCAAGATCGTGGCGGAAAGTACAATGAGCAGTTCTTC

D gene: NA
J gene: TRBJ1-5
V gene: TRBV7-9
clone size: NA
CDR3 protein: CASSFNYQPQHF
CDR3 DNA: TGTGCCAGCAGTTTTAATTATCAGCCCCAGCATTTT

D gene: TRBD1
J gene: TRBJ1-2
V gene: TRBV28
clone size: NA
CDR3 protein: CASTRTGWGYGYTF
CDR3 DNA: TGTGCCAGCACGAGGACAGGGTGGGGGTATGGCTACACCTTC

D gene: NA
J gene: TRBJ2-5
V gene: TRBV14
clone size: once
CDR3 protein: CASSQGTTQYF
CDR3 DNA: TGTGCCAGCAGCCAGGGTACGACCCAGTACTTC

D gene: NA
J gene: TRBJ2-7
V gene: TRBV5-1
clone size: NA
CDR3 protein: CASAGAGLTYEQYF
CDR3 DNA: TGCGCCAGCGCCGGGGCCGGTTTAACCTACGAGCAGTACTTC

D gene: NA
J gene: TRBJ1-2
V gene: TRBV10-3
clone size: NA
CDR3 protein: CATQLMGGSNYGYTF
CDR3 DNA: TGTGCCACCCAGCTGATGGGGGGCTCTAACTATGGCTACACCTTC

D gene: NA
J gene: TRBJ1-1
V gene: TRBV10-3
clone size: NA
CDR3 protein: CAISRDTSLNTEAFF
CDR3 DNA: TGTGCCATCAGTAGAGACACCAGTTTGAACACTGAAGCTTTCTTT

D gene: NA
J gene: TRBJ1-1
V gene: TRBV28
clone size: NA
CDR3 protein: CASSLIGWTEAFF
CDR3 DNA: TGTGCCAGCAGTTTAATAGGGTGGACTGAAGCTTTCTTT

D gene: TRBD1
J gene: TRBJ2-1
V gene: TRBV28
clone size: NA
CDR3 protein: CASSSIFRDRTYNEQFF
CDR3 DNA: TGTGCCAGCAGTTCGATCTTCCGGGACAGGACCTACAATGAGCAGTTCTTC

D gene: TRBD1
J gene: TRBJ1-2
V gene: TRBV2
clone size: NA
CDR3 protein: CASSEAGTGGNYGYTF
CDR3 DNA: TGTGCCAGCAGTGAAGCGGGGACAGGGGGGAACTATGGCTACACCTTC

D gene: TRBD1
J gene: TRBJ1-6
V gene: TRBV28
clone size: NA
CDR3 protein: CATGRDSSYNSPLHF
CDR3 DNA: TGTGCCACGGGTCGGGACAGCTCCTATAATTCACCCCTCCACTTT

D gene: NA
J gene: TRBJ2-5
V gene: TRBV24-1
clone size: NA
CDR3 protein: CATSDFPGSQTQYF
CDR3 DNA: TGTGCCACCAGTGATTTTCCGGGCTCCCAGACCCAGTACTTC

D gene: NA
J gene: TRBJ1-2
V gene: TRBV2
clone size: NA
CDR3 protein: CASSDGDNYGYTF
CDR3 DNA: TGTGCCAGCAGTGATGGAGATAACTATGGCTACACCTTC

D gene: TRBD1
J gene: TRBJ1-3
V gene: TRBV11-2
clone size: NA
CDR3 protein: CASSPWTGGFSGNTIYF
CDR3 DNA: TGTGCCAGCAGCCCTTGGACAGGGGGCTTCTCCGGAAACACCATATATTTT

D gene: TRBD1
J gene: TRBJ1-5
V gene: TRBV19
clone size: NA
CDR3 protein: CASSPRTGVGQPQHF
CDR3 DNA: TGTGCCAGTAGTCCTCGGACAGGGGTAGGGCAGCCCCAGCATTTT

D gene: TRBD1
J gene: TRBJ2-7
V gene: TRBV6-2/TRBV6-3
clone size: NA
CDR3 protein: CASSSTGVGEQYF
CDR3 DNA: TGTGCCAGCAGTAGTACAGGGGTTGGCGAGCAGTACTTC

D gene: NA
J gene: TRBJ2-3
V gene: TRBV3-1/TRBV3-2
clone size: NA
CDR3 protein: CASSPDYLSTDTQYF
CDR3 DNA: TGTGCCAGCAGCCCGGACTATCTAAGCACAGATACGCAGTATTTT

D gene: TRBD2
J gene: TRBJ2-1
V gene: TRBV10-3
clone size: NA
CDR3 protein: CAISPRLAGVEHNEQFF
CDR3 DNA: TGTGCCATCAGTCCCCGACTAGCGGGAGTCGAACACAATGAGCAGTTCTTC

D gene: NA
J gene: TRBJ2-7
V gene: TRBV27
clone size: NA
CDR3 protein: CASSWGAGSSYEQYF
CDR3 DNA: TGTGCCAGCAGTTGGGGGGCGGGAAGCTCCTACGAGCAGTACTTC

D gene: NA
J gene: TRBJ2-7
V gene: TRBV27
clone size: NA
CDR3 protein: CASSHTNYEQYF
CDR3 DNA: TGTGCCAGCAGCCACACGAACTACGAGCAGTACTTC

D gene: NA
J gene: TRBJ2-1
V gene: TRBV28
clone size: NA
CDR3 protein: CASSDRRSLYNEQFF
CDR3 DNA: TGTGCCAGCAGCGACAGGAGAAGTTTATACAATGAGCAGTTCTTC

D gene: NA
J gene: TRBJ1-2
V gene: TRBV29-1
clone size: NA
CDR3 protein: CSVEGGDPFYGYTF
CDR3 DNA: TGCAGCGTTGAAGGTGGGGACCCTTTCTATGGCTACACCTTC

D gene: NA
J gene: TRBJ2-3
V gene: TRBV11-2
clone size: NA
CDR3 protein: CASSLGRWDRTDTQYF
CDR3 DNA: TGTGCCAGCAGCTTAGGGCGATGGGACCGCACAGATACGCAGTATTTT

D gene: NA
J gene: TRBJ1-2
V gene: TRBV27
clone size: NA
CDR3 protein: CASSQADSYGYTF
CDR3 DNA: TGTGCCAGCAGCCAAGCGGACAGCTATGGCTACACCTTC

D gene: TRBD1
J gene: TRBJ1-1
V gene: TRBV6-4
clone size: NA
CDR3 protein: CASSPTGENTEAFF
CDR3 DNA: TGTGCCAGCAGTCCGACAGGGGAGAACACTGAAGCTTTCTTT

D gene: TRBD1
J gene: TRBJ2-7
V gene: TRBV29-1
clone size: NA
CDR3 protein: CSVEGARRAGGYEQYF
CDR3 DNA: TGCAGCGTTGAAGGAGCCCGGCGGGCAGGGGGCTACGAGCAGTACTTC

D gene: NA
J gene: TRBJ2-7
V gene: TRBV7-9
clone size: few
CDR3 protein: CASSFPLGEQYF
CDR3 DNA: TGTGCCAGCAGCTTCCCCCTTGGCGAGCAGTACTTC

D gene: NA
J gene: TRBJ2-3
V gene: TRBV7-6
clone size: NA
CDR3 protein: CASSQGDTQYF
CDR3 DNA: TGTGCCAGCAGCCAGGGGGATACGCAGTATTTT

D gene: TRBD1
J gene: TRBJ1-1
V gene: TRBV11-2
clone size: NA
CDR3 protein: CASSFDRVHTEAFF
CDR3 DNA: TGTGCCAGCAGCTTCGACAGGGTCCACACTGAAGCTTTCTTT

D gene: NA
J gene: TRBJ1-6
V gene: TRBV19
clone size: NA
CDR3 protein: CASNTGLRNSPLHF
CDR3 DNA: TGTGCCAGCAATACAGGTCTACGCAATTCACCCCTCCACTTT